The entry that follows covers one TCR beta chain sequence. Its antigen is undetermined. Per the germline V gene, CDR1 is SNHLY and CDR2 is FYNNEI. J gave up 2 bases and V 8 bases, and 21 bases lay outside the gene matches. CDR3 length: 21 amino acids. These data originate in a study of cytomegalovirus exposure and HLA in healthy donors. Notes on the study in general: Researchers counted 164 TCR beta chains as cytomegalovirus-associated. TCR sequences were mostly rare, though some public TCRs occurred in many donors.

The data were produced by immunoSEQ multiplex PCR, yet TCRdb's version contains in-frame clones alone and is incomplete. The data show 130,000 or so clones, with under 90% seen just once and about 3.7% held by the top ten. The sequenced sample was PBMCs. The chain joins TRBV2 to TRBJ2-3; 14 bases fit TRBD2. The sequence derives from a man aged 30 to 39 in good health and CMV-seronegative. The CDR3 DNA follows: TGTGCCAGCGGGGGGCATTCCGGGACTAGCGGGGGTCAACCGCTCACAGATACGCAGTATTTT. Translated, it gives CASGGHSGTSGGQPLTDTQYF.